Sequencing of this TCR beta chain was carried out in a study of lymphopenia after photon versus proton radiotherapy (dated by TCRdb to the late 2010s). For the wider study: Photon and proton radiation therapy were compared by the study for their immunological effects in patients with gastrointestinal tumors who developed high-grade lymphopenia. The cohort included 20 or so patients with gastrointestinal tumors who developed lymphopenia after receiving either photon or proton therapy. The goal of the study was to characterize the differences between the two radiation modalities in how they affect the immune system. General study outcomes and caveats: The survival association was assessed only in patients who died, and better survival with proton therapy was presented by the authors as a possibility rather than a demonstrated result. Across the cohort, among patients who died, a greater drop in TCR diversity after the nadir was inversely correlated with overall survival time. After the lymphocyte count nadir, photon-treated repertoires showed oligoclonal expansion, especially of CD8+ Temra cells, which drove the drop in diversity. During treatment, patients who received photon therapy lost naive T cells and TCR diversity and gained effector/memory populations, whereas patients who received proton therapy remained relatively stable.

The germline V gene sets CDR1 to SGHAT and CDR2 to FQNNGV. V loses 5 bases, J loses 12 bases, and the germline ends lie 22 bases apart. The CDR3 numbers 14 residues from cysteine through phenylalanine. This entry keeps only the CDR3 DNA: 42 bases, framed from base 1. Library preparation employed the immunoSEQ multiplex PCR assay. Alongside multiparametric flow cytometry, deep sequencing of rearranged TCR beta loci was used to profile the T cell repertoires. This is the immuneACCESS table as TCRdb keeps it, with only in-frame sequences that have V and J called. A part of the clones is gone; compared with another copy, unresolved V genes explain less than half, and the rest is unexplained. This sample gives 55,000 to 75,000 clones in total; approximately 90% of them show up just once. In total, the top ten clones hold about 2.6% of the sample. Regarding this clone: What this receptor recognizes is not known. Base qualities are not at hand, and no much larger clone is one base apart.

The TCR originated in a woman in her seventies with pancreatic cancer. The sample here was peripheral blood, taken from a patient treated with photon-based radiotherapy. The chain is encoded by TRBV11-2 joined to TRBJ1-1; D gene: possibly TRBD1, on 5 matching bases. The DNA reads TGTGCCAGCAGCCAAACGGGGTCCGGGGGACGATCTTTCTTT. Translated, this gives CASSQTGSGGRSFF.